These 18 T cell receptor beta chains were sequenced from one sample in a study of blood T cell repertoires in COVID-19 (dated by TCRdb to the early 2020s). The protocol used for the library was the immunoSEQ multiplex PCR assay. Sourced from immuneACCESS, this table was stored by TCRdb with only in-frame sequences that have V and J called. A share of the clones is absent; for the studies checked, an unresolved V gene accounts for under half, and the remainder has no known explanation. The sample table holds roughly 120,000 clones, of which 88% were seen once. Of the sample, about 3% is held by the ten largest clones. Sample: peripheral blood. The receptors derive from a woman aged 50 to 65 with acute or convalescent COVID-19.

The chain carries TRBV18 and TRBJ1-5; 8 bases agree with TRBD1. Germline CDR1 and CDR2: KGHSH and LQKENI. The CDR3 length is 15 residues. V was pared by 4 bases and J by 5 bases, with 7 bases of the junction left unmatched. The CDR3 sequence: CASSLPGGLYQPQHF. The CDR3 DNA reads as TGTGCCAGCTCACTCCCAGGGGGCCTTTATCAGCCCCAGCATTTT.

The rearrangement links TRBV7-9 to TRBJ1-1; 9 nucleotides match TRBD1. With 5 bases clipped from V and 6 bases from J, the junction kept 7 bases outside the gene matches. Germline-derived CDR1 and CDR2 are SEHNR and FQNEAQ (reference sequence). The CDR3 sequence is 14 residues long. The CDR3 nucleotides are TGTGCCAGCAGCGCCGGGACAGGGTCGCCTGAAGCTTTCTTT. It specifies CASSAGTGSPEAFF.

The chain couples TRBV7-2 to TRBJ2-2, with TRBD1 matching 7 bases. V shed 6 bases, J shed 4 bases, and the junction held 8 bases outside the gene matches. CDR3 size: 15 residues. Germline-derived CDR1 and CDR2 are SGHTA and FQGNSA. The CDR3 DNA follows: TGTGCCAGCAGGACCACAGGGGAGCCCACCGGGGAGCTGTTTTTT. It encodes CASRTTGEPTGELFF.

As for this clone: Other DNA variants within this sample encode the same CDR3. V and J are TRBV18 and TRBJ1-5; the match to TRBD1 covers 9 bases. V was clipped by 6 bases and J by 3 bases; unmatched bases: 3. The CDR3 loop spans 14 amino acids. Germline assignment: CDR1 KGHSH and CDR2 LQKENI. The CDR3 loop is CASSRTGDNQPQHF. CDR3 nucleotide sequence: TGTGCCAGCTCCCGGACAGGGGACAATCAGCCCCAGCATTTT.

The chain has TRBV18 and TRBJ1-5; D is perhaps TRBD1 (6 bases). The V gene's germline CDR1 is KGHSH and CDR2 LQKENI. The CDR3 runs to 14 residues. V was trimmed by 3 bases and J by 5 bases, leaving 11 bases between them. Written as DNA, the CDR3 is TGTGCCAGCTCACCCCTGGACAGAGATCAGCCCCAGCATTTT. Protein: CASSPLDRDQPQHF.

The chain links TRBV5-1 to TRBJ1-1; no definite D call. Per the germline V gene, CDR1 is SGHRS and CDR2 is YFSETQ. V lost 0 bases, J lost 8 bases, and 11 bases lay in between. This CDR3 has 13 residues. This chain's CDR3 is CASSLGGDGEAFF. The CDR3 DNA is TGCGCCAGCAGCTTGGGCGGTGACGGAGAAGCTTTCTTT. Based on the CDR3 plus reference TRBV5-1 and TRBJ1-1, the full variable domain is KAGVTQTPRYLIKTRGQQVTLSCSPISGHRSVSWYQQTPGQGLQFLFEYFSETQRNKGNFPGRFSGRQFSNSRSEMNVSTLELGDSALYLCASSLGGDGEAFFGQGTRLTVV.

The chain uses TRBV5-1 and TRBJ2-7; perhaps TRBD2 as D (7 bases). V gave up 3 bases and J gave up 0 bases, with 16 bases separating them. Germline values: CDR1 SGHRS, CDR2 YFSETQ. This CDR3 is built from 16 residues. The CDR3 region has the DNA TGCGCCAGCAGCTACGCGGGGGTGACAGGCTCCTACGAGCAGTACTTC. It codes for CASSYAGVTGSYEQYF. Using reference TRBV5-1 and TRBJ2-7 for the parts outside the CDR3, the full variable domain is KAGVTQTPRYLIKTRGQQVTLSCSPISGHRSVSWYQQTPGQGLQFLFEYFSETQRNKGNFPGRFSGRQFSNSRSEMNVSTLELGDSALYLCASSYAGVTGSYEQYFGPGTRLTVT.

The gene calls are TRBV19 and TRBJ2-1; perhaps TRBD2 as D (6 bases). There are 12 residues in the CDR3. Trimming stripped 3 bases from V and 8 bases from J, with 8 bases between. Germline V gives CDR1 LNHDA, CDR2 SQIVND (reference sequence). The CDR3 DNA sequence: TGTGCCAGTAGTATGTGGGAGGATGAGCAGTTCTTC. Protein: CASSMWEDEQFF. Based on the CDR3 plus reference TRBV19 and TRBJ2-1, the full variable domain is DGGITQSPKYLFRKEGQNVTLSCEQNLNHDAMYWYRQDPGQGLRLIYYSQIVNDFQKGDIAEGYSVSREKKESFPLTVTSAQKNPTAFYLCASSMWEDEQFFGPGTRLTVL.

Here the CDR3 DNA reads TGTGCCAGCAGTCCACGGTGGGGGGTGCAAGAGACCCAGTACTTC. It translates to CASSPRWGVQETQYF. The chain is built from TRBV27 and TRBJ2-5; TRBD2 is a possible D gene (6 bases). Germline CDR1 and CDR2: MNHEY and SMNVEV (reference sequence). CDR3 length: 15 amino acids. V was pared by 5 bases and J by 2 bases, with 15 bases between.

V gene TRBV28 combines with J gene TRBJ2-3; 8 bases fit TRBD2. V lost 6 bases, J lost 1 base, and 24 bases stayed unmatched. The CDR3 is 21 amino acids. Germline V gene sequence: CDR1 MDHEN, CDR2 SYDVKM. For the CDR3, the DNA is TGTGCCAGCAGCCCCCCCGGGGCCCTAGCGGGTGCCCTCTCCCGCACAGATACGCAGTATTTT. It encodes CASSPPGALAGALSRTDTQYF.

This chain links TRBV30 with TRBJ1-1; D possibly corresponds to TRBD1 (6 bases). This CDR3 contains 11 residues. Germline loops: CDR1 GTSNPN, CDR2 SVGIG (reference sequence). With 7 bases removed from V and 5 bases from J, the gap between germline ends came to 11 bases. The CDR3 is CAFRQVTEAFF. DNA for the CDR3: TGTGCCTTCCGACAGGTGACTGAAGCTTTCTTT.

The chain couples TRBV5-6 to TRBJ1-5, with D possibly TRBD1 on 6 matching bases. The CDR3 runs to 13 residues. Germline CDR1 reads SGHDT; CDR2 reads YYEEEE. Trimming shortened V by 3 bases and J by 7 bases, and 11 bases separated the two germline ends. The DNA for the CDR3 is TGTGCCAGCAGCTGGGCACAGGGCCAGCCCCAGCATTTT. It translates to CASSWAQGQPQHF.

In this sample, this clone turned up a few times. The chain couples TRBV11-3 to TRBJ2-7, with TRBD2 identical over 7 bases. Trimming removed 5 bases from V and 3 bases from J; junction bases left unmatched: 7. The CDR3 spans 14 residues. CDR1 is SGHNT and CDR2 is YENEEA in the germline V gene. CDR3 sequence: CASSPAGENYEQYF. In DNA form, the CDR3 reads TGTGCCAGCAGCCCGGCGGGGGAAAACTACGAGCAGTACTTC.

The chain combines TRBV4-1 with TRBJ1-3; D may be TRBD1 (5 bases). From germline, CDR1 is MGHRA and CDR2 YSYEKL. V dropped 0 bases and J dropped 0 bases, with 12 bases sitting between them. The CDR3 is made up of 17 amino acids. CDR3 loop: CASSQEIETASGNTIYF. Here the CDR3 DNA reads TGCGCCAGCAGCCAAGAAATCGAGACAGCCTCTGGAAACACCATATATTTT.

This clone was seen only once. The CDR3 region is CAWSYSNTEAFF. The CDR3 coding sequence is TGTGCCTGGTCTTATTCGAACACTGAAGCTTTCTTT. This chain connects TRBV30 to TRBJ1-1; D not certain. This CDR3 region has 12 residues. The V end was cut by 5 bases, the J end by 1 base, with 8 bases between. The germline V gene encodes CDR1 GTSNPN and CDR2 SVGIG (reference sequence).

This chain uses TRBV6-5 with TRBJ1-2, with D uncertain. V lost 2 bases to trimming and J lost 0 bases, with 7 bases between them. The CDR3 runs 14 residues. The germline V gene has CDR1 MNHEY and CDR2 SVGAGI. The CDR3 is CASSYHGTNYGYTF. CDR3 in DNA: TGTGCCAGCAGTTACCACGGGACTAACTATGGCTACACCTTC.

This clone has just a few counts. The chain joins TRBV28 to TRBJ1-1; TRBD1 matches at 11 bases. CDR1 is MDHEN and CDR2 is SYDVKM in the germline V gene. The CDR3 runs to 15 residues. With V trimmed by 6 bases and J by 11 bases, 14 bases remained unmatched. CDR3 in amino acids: CASSPGTGGVRAAFF. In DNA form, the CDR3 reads TGTGCCAGCAGCCCAGGGACAGGGGGTGTTAGGGCGGCTTTCTTT.

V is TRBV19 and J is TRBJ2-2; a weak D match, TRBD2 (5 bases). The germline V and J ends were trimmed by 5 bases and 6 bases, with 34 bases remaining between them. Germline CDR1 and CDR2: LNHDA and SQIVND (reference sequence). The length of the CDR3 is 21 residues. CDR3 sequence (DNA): TGTGCCAGTAGTCCCCGAGGGTCGAACCGAATGCGTGGTGCCCTGCCCGGGGAGCTGTTTTTT. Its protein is CASSPRGSNRMRGALPGELFF.